The rows below give T cell receptor beta chains drawn from one sample of a study of blood T cell repertoires in COVID-19. Sequencing was performed with immunoSEQ multiplex PCR; in TCRdb, only in-frame clones are kept and a portion is missing. The table shows 150,000 to 200,000 clones, with just over 85% occurring only once. The sequenced sample was peripheral blood. Receptor source: a man aged 50 to 60 with active or convalescent COVID-19. Both conserved end residues are part of each CDR3. D genes are given only for firm matches. The listing skips clone size in some rows; elsewhere it reads once, few, many or a size class.

TRBV4-2	few	TRBJ1-3	NA	TGTGCCAGCAGCCAAGACCCCCCAGGGCAGAGTGGAGACACCATATATTTT	CASSQDPPGQSGDTIYF
TRBV7-2	NA	TRBJ1-4	TRBD1	TGTGCCAGCAGCTTACAGGGGGTAGACGAAAAACTGTTTTTT	CASSLQGVDEKLFF
TRBV2	NA	TRBJ1-3	NA	TGTGCCAGCAGTGTCGACTCAACCTCTGGAAACACCATATATTTT	CASSVDSTSGNTIYF
TRBV5-1	NA	TRBJ1-6	TRBD1	TGCGCCAGCAGCGATCCGACTCGACAGGGGGCCTCCTATAATTCACCCCTCCACTTT	CASSDPTRQGASYNSPLHF
TRBV7-3	NA	TRBJ2-6	NA	TGTGCCAGCAGCCCTTCGCCCGGGACTCCCCCGTCGGGGGCCAACGTCCTGACTTTC	CASSPSPGTPPSGANVLTF
TRBV3-1/TRBV3-2	NA	TRBJ1-4	NA	TGTGCCAGCAGCCAATTGAGGTCCACCACTAATGAAAAACTGTTTTTT	CASSQLRSTTNEKLFF
TRBV7-3	NA	TRBJ2-2	NA	TGTGCCAGCAGCCCTCCCGGTCCCCTTTCCGGGGAGCTGTTTTTT	CASSPPGPLSGELFF
TRBV11-2	NA	TRBJ1-2	TRBD1	TGTGCCAGCAGCTTAGCACAGGGGGGTGGCTACACCTTC	CASSLAQGGGYTF
TRBV10-3	NA	TRBJ2-5	TRBD2	TGTGCCATCAGTGAGGGGCTAGCGGGAGTCGATGAGACCCAGTACTTC	CAISEGLAGVDETQYF
TRBV6-5	NA	TRBJ1-4	TRBD1	TGTGTTACCGGGACAGCGAATGAAAAACTGTTTTTT	CVTGTANEKLFF
TRBV15	NA	TRBJ1-1	TRBD1	TGTGCCACCAGCCTCCAGGGGGAAGTAGGGACTGAAGCTTTCTTT	CATSLQGEVGTEAFF
TRBV2	few	TRBJ2-6	TRBD1	TGTGCCAGCAGCCGACAGGGGTTATTAACTAACTCTGGGGCCAACGTCCTGACTTTC	CASSRQGLLTNSGANVLTF
TRBV6-5	few	TRBJ2-7	TRBD2	TGTGCCAGCAGTCCCGGGACTACCTTCTCCTACGAGCAGTACTTC	CASSPGTTFSYEQYF
TRBV29-1	NA	TRBJ2-3	TRBD2	TGCAGCGTCCGGACTAGCGGCGGGACAGATACGCAGTATTTT	CSVRTSGGTDTQYF
TRBV7-2	NA	TRBJ1-3	TRBD1	TGTGCCAGCAGCTGGCAGACAGGGGGCAACACCATATATTTT	CASSWQTGGNTIYF
TRBV29-1	few	TRBJ1-2	NA	TGCAGCGTCGTGAGATTAGCTAACTATGGCTACACCTTC	CSVVRLANYGYTF
TRBV6-5	once	TRBJ1-4	NA	TGTGCCAGCAGTTACTTACAGGCTAATGAAAAACTGTTTTTT	CASSYLQANEKLFF
TRBV11-2	NA	TRBJ2-7	TRBD1	TGTGCCAGCAGCTCAGAAGGGACAGGGTGGATGCCCTACGAGCAGTACTTC	CASSSEGTGWMPYEQYF
TRBV18	once	TRBJ2-5	TRBD1	TGTGCCAGCTCACCATTCGACAGGGGAGAGACCCAGTACTTC	CASSPFDRGETQYF
TRBV24-1	NA	TRBJ2-1	TRBD2	TGTGCCACCAGTGATTTTTCTCCTAGCGGAAAAAACAATGAGCAGTTCTTC	CATSDFSPSGKNNEQFF
TRBV6-5	NA	TRBJ1-5	TRBD1	TGTGCCAGCAGTTTGACAGGGAATCAGCCCCAGCATTTT	CASSLTGNQPQHF
TRBV5-1	NA	TRBJ1-6	NA	TGCGCCAGCAGCTTAAGACACGAATATAATTCACCCCTCCACTTT	CASSLRHEYNSPLHF
TRBV6-5	NA	TRBJ1-6	NA	TGTGCCAGCAGTTACTCGAGACAGCATAATTCACCCCTCCACTTT	CASSYSRQHNSPLHF
TRBV5-1	NA	TRBJ1-2	TRBD1	TGCGCCAGCAGCGGCCGGGACAGGGGGCGCCCGGACTATGGCTACACCTTC	CASSGRDRGRPDYGYTF
TRBV10-3	NA	TRBJ1-2	TRBD1	TGTGCCATCAAGAAAGTACAGGGGAAGGACGATGGCTACACCTTC	CAIKKVQGKDDGYTF
TRBV30	NA	TRBJ1-6	NA	TGTGCCTGGAGTGTCGCCCAGGGGTTTTATTCACCCCTCCACTTT	CAWSVAQGFYSPLHF
TRBV7-9	NA	TRBJ1-1	TRBD1	TGTGCCAGCAGACAAGGACAGGGGGCCACTGAAGCTTTCTTT	CASRQGQGATEAFF
TRBV7-6	few	TRBJ2-2	TRBD2	TGTGCCAGCAGCACGACTAGCGGGGATAACACCGGGGAGCTGTTTTTT	CASSTTSGDNTGELFF
TRBV6-5	NA	TRBJ2-7	NA	TGTGCCAGCAGACGGACAGATCCGACCTACGAGCAGTACTTC	CASRRTDPTYEQYF
TRBV7-3	NA	TRBJ2-1	NA	TGTGCCAGCAGCCCACAGGGCCCATCCTACAATGAGCAGTTCTTC	CASSPQGPSYNEQFF
TRBV29-1	NA	TRBJ2-3	NA	TGCAGCGTTGAAAGAACTAGCACAGATACGCAGTATTTT	CSVERTSTDTQYF
TRBV7-6	NA	TRBJ2-7	NA	TGTGCCAGCAGCTTAGCGTTTGACAGCGTGACATACGAGCAGTACTTC	CASSLAFDSVTYEQYF
TRBV12-3/TRBV12-4	NA	TRBJ1-5	NA	TGTGCCAGCAGTTACGGGGGTATTCAGCCCCAGCATTTT	CASSYGGIQPQHF
TRBV11-3	NA	TRBJ2-3	TRBD1	TGTGCCAGCAGCCCCTCCCCCGACAGGGGAGATACGCAGTATTTT	CASSPSPDRGDTQYF
TRBV10-1	NA	TRBJ2-5	TRBD2	TGCGCCAGCAGTGCTAGCGGGAGTAATTTTAAAGAGACCCAGTACTTC	CASSASGSNFKETQYF
TRBV6-1	NA	TRBJ1-2	NA	TGTGCCAGCGGGGAAGGGGCAGGGGCTATTCAGATGGATGGCTACACCTTC	CASGEGAGAIQMDGYTF
TRBV24-1	NA	TRBJ1-2	NA	TGTGCCACCAGTGATTTCGGTAAAAGTGGCTACACCTTC	CATSDFGKSGYTF
TRBV6-7	NA	TRBJ2-7	TRBD1	TGTGCCAGCAGTCGCGGGCCGGGACAGGGTAGCTTC	CASSRGPGQGSF
TRBV5-4	NA	TRBJ2-7	TRBD2	TGTGCCAGCAGCTTGGGGGCGGGAGGGCCTTGGGAGCAGTACTTC	CASSLGAGGPWEQYF
TRBV6-2/TRBV6-3	NA	TRBJ2-7	TRBD2	TGTGCCAGCAACCCCGGGACTAGCGGAAAGCAGTACTTC	CASNPGTSGKQYF
TRBV6-5	NA	TRBJ1-2	NA	TGTGCCAGCAGTTACGGTACAGCTTCCTATGGCTACACCTTC	CASSYGTASYGYTF
TRBV6-5	NA	TRBJ1-2	NA	TGTGCCAGCAGTTACTCAGGGGCGACTAACTATGGCTACACCTTC	CASSYSGATNYGYTF
TRBV20-1	NA	TRBJ2-1	TRBD2	TGCAGTGCCTCTAGCGGGGGGCAGTTCTTC	CSASSGGQFF
TRBV30	NA	TRBJ1-5	NA	TGTGCCTGGAGTGTAACGGGTGTGGGCAATCAGCCCCAGCATTTT	CAWSVTGVGNQPQHF
TRBV5-1	NA	TRBJ2-3	TRBD1	TGCGCCAGCAGCGACTCCGGGACAGGGGAGGTTCCGCAGTATTTT	CASSDSGTGEVPQYF
TRBV7-9	NA	TRBJ2-7	TRBD1	TGTGCCAGCAGCTTCGGGACAGGGGGCTCCTACGAGCAGTACTTC	CASSFGTGGSYEQYF
TRBV9	NA	TRBJ1-3	NA	TGTGCCAGCAGCGTAGAGGGAGAGGTAATGGATTTT	CASSVEGEVMDF
TRBV30	NA	TRBJ1-4	NA	TGTGCCTGGACGGGGGGGGCAAATGAAAAACTGTTTTTT	CAWTGGANEKLFF
TRBV11-2	NA	TRBJ2-1	NA	TGTGCCAGCAGCTTCTCAGGGCAGGGTGGGTTCTTC	CASSFSGQGGFF
TRBV28	NA	TRBJ1-5	NA	TGTGCCAGCATTCGGAGAGAATATAGCAATCAGCCCCAGCATTTT	CASIRREYSNQPQHF
TRBV6-1	NA	TRBJ2-1	TRBD2	TGTGCCAGCAGTGAAAGACCCCTCCTAGCGGGAGGGGATGAGCAGTTCTTC	CASSERPLLAGGDEQFF
TRBV10-3	NA	TRBJ2-1	NA	TGTGCCATCAGTGAGTCCGGACTTTATGGGCAGTTCTTC	CAISESGLYGQFF
TRBV27	NA	TRBJ2-1	NA	TGTGCCAGCATAGGGGCCGCTAGCTCCTACAATGAGCAGTTCTTC	CASIGAASSYNEQFF
TRBV11-2	once	TRBJ2-3	NA	TGTGCCAGCAGCCCCTCCTTAATCGGTGATACGCAGTATTTT	CASSPSLIGDTQYF
TRBV5-1	NA	TRBJ2-3	TRBD1	TGCGCCAGCAGCTTGGGACAGGGTAGCACAGATACGCAGTATTTT	CASSLGQGSTDTQYF